This is a list of T cell receptor beta chains from one sample in a study of cytomegalovirus exposure and HLA in healthy donors. Profiled with immunoSEQ multiplex PCR; TCRdb holds only in-frame clones, not every one. The sample has around 120,000 clones, about 76% seen once. The source material was PBMCs. The receptor source for this set is a man aged 60 to 75 in good health and CMV-seropositive. Both conserved end residues are part of each CDR3. Each record gives: D gene, clone size, V gene, J gene, CDR3 protein, CDR3 DNA. A D gene is named only where the DNA matches it firmly. The listing skips clone size in some rows; elsewhere it reads once, few, many or a size class.

D: TRBD1; size: once; V: TRBV9; J: TRBJ1-2; CDR3: CASSVATGANINYGYTF; DNA: TGTGCCAGCAGCGTGGCGACAGGGGCCAATATTAACTATGGCTACACCTTC
D: .; size: .; V: TRBV6-6; J: TRBJ1-2; CDR3: CASSYSMARYGYTF; DNA: TGTGCCAGCAGTTACTCGATGGCACGCTATGGCTACACCTTC
D: TRBD1; size: once; V: TRBV10-1; J: TRBJ1-1; CDR3: CASSPRQGNTEAFF; DNA: TGCGCCAGCAGCCCCAGACAGGGTAACACTGAAGCTTTCTTT
D: .; size: .; V: TRBV5-6; J: TRBJ2-7; CDR3: CASSSYTGSLTPYEQYF; DNA: TGTGCCAGCAGCTCTTATACAGGGTCCCTTACCCCCTACGAGCAGTACTTC
D: TRBD1; size: .; V: TRBV5-4; J: TRBJ2-5; CDR3: CASSSPTGGSREQYF; DNA: TGTGCCAGCAGCTCTCCCACAGGGGGCTCAAGAGAGCAGTACTTC
D: .; size: .; V: TRBV28; J: TRBJ1-2; CDR3: CASSRMIGARKGGYTF; DNA: TGTGCCAGCAGTCGGATGATTGGGGCACGAAAGGGTGGCTACACCTTC
D: .; size: once; V: TRBV25-1; J: TRBJ2-2; CDR3: CASSEDRKNTGELFF; DNA: TGTGCCAGCAGTGAAGACAGGAAAAACACCGGGGAGCTGTTTTTT
D: .; size: .; V: TRBV6-1; J: TRBJ1-3; CDR3: CASSEAIGAGGNTIYF; DNA: TGTGCCAGCAGTGAAGCTATAGGGGCGGGAGGAAACACCATATATTTT
D: .; size: .; V: TRBV10-2; J: TRBJ1-1; CDR3: CASSSQGITEAFF; DNA: TGCGCCAGCAGTTCCCAGGGGATCACTGAAGCTTTCTTT
D: .; size: .; V: TRBV6-1; J: TRBJ1-2; CDR3: CASSLGGPSGGYTF; DNA: TGTGCCAGCAGTCTGGGGGGGCCTTCCGGTGGCTACACCTTC
D: .; size: .; V: TRBV9; J: TRBJ2-4; CDR3: CASSVGGSGVENIQYF; DNA: TGTGCCAGCAGCGTCGGAGGATCTGGAGTCGAAAACATTCAGTACTTC
D: .; size: .; V: TRBV5-1; J: TRBJ1-1; CDR3: CASSFNLNTEAFF; DNA: TGCGCCAGCAGCTTTAATCTGAACACTGAAGCTTTCTTT
D: .; size: .; V: TRBV30; J: TRBJ2-5; CDR3: CAWRKAGRETQYF; DNA: TGTGCCTGGAGGAAAGCAGGCCGGGAGACCCAGTACTTC
D: TRBD2; size: .; V: TRBV5-1; J: TRBJ2-5; CDR3: CASSYRLAAYQETQYF; DNA: TGCGCCAGCAGCTACCGACTAGCGGCGTACCAAGAGACCCAGTACTTC
D: .; size: few; V: TRBV27; J: TRBJ2-5; CDR3: CASSPELTRQETQYF; DNA: TGTGCCAGCAGTCCCGAACTGACTAGACAAGAGACCCAGTACTTC
D: .; size: .; V: TRBV6-6; J: TRBJ1-6; CDR3: CASSWTSNSPLHF; DNA: TGTGCCAGCAGTTGGACATCCAATTCACCCCTCCACTTT
D: TRBD2; size: .; V: TRBV30; J: TRBJ2-7; CDR3: CAHLAGDEQYF; DNA: TGTGCCCACTTAGCGGGGGACGAGCAGTACTTC
D: TRBD2; size: .; V: TRBV2; J: TRBJ2-1; CDR3: CASSDDVLGLAGGPYNEQFF; DNA: TGTGCCAGCAGTGATGACGTGCTCGGACTAGCGGGGGGGCCCTACAATGAGCAGTTCTTC
D: TRBD1; size: few; V: TRBV18; J: TRBJ2-7; CDR3: CASSGDSSPSYEQYF; DNA: TGTGCCAGCTCAGGGGACAGCTCCCCCTCCTACGAGCAGTACTTC
D: .; size: .; V: TRBV18; J: TRBJ2-2; CDR3: CASSPQGARNTGELFF; DNA: TGTGCCAGCTCACCACAAGGGGCTAGGAACACCGGGGAGCTGTTTTTT
D: .; size: .; V: TRBV19; J: TRBJ1-5; CDR3: CASTTTRRGNSNQPQHF; DNA: TGTGCCAGTACCACGACTCGGAGAGGAAATAGCAATCAGCCCCAGCATTTT
D: .; size: .; V: TRBV29-1; J: TRBJ2-4; CDR3: CSVEDRLAKNIQYF; DNA: TGCAGCGTTGAAGACAGACTAGCCAAAAACATTCAGTACTTC
D: TRBD1; size: few; V: TRBV6-6; J: TRBJ2-7; CDR3: CASSRDRVYEQYF; DNA: TGTGCCAGCAGTCGGGACAGGGTCTACGAGCAGTACTTC
D: .; size: .; V: TRBV11-2; J: TRBJ1-2; CDR3: CASSLGGGPVGYGYTF; DNA: TGTGCCAGCAGCTTAGGGGGGGGCCCCGTAGGATATGGCTACACCTTC
D: TRBD2; size: .; V: TRBV6-1; J: TRBJ2-3; CDR3: CASTGLAVDTQYF; DNA: TGTGCCAGCACGGGACTAGCGGTAGATACGCAGTATTTT
D: .; size: .; V: TRBV28; J: TRBJ1-2; CDR3: CAWRAGSNYGYTF; DNA: TGTGCCTGGAGGGCAGGGAGTAACTATGGCTACACCTTC
D: .; size: .; V: TRBV18; J: TRBJ1-5; CDR3: CASSPGQSPNQPQHF; DNA: TGTGCCAGCTCACCAGGACAGTCGCCAAATCAGCCCCAGCATTTT
D: .; size: .; V: TRBV21-1; J: TRBJ2-4; CDR3: CASSKLRERAKNIQYF; DNA: TGTGCCAGCAGCAAGTTACGAGAGCGGGCCAAAAACATTCAGTACTTC
D: TRBD1; size: .; V: TRBV10-3; J: TRBJ1-5; CDR3: CAISVQGGVDQPQHF; DNA: TGTGCCATCAGCGTACAGGGGGGCGTGGATCAGCCCCAGCATTTT
D: TRBD1; size: .; V: TRBV5-1; J: TRBJ1-2; CDR3: CASSLRAAGTGGYGYTF; DNA: TGCGCCAGCAGCTTGAGGGCGGCTGGAACAGGGGGTTATGGCTACACCTTC
D: .; size: .; V: TRBV5-4; J: TRBJ2-7; CDR3: CASRSGGLATFGAYEQYF; DNA: .
D: TRBD2; size: .; V: TRBV9; J: TRBJ2-2; CDR3: CASTEGAGGPNTGELFF; DNA: TGTGCCAGCACAGAAGGGGCGGGAGGGCCGAACACCGGGGAGCTGTTTTTT
D: TRBD2; size: .; V: TRBV7-3; J: TRBJ2-7; CDR3: CASTLTPPVAGPYEQYF; DNA: TGTGCCAGTACCCTTACCCCCCCGGTAGCGGGACCCTACGAGCAGTACTTC
D: TRBD2; size: .; V: TRBV6-1; J: TRBJ2-5; CDR3: CASSEFGTSGRQEIQYF; DNA: TGTGCCAGCAGTGAATTTGGGACTAGCGGGAGGCAAGAGATCCAGTACTTC
D: .; size: .; V: TRBV29-1; J: TRBJ2-2; CDR3: CSGRTGSTGELFF; DNA: TGCAGCGGTAGGACGGGGAGTACCGGGGAGCTGTTTTTT
D: .; size: few; V: TRBV2; J: TRBJ2-7; CDR3: CASSSTGVGYF; DNA: TGTGCCAGCAGTTCGACGGGGGTGGGGTACTTC
D: .; size: .; V: TRBV19; J: TRBJ1-1; CDR3: CASSIRRGNTEAFF; DNA: TGTGCCAGTAGTATAAGAAGGGGGAACACTGAAGCTTTCTTT
D: TRBD2; size: .; V: TRBV11-3; J: TRBJ2-7; CDR3: CASRGSGSTGEQYF; DNA: TGTGCCAGCAGGGGTAGCGGGAGTACCGGTGAGCAGTACTTC
D: .; size: .; V: TRBV1; J: TRBJ1-4; CDR3: CTSSPVGANEKLFF; DNA: TGCACCAGCAGTCCGGTAGGGGCTAATGAAAAACTGTTTTTT
D: .; size: once; V: TRBV2; J: TRBJ1-1; CDR3: CASSRDSSSNTEAFF; DNA: TGTGCCAGCAGTCGGGACTCCTCCTCGAACACTGAAGCTTTCTTT
D: .; size: .; V: TRBV19; J: TRBJ1-5; CDR3: CASSIGPGIGNQPQHF; DNA: TGTGCCAGTAGTATAGGGCCAGGTATCGGCAATCAGCCCCAGCATTTT
D: .; size: .; V: TRBV4-1; J: TRBJ1-2; CDR3: CASSHQGRGEYGYTF; DNA: TGCGCCAGCAGCCACCAAGGACGGGGTGAATATGGCTACACCTTC
D: .; size: once; V: TRBV4-1; J: TRBJ1-1; CDR3: CASSEGRGGVSTEAFF; DNA: TGCGCCAGCAGCGAAGGAAGAGGGGGGGTTAGTACTGAAGCTTTCTTT
D: TRBD1; size: .; V: TRBV23-1; J: TRBJ2-3; CDR3: CASSQYRGTDTQYF; DNA: TGCGCCAGCAGTCAGTACAGGGGGACAGATACGCAGTATTTT
D: TRBD1; size: .; V: TRBV11-2; J: TRBJ1-1; CDR3: CASSADRRNTEAFF; DNA: TGTGCCAGCAGCGCGGACAGGCGGAACACTGAAGCTTTCTTT
D: .; size: .; V: TRBV27; J: TRBJ1-1; CDR3: CASSRHGGETEAFF; DNA: TGTGCCAGCAGCCGCCACGGGGGAGAAACTGAAGCTTTCTTT
D: .; size: .; V: TRBV6-1; J: TRBJ1-2; CDR3: CASTPRGDTGGGYTF; DNA: TGTGCCAGCACACCTAGGGGCGACACCGGCGGAGGCTACACCTTC
D: .; size: few; V: TRBV5-1; J: TRBJ1-2; CDR3: CASSSGLSDTSNYGYTF; DNA: TGCGCCAGCAGCTCGGGACTCTCGGACACGTCTAACTATGGCTACACCTTC
D: TRBD2; size: few; V: TRBV10-3; J: TRBJ2-3; CDR3: CAISESSGISDTQYF; DNA: TGTGCCATCAGTGAGTCTAGCGGGATCTCAGATACGCAGTATTTT
D: .; size: .; V: TRBV5-4; J: TRBJ2-1; CDR3: CASTWGVLNEQFF; DNA: TGTGCCAGCACCTGGGGAGTTCTCAATGAGCAGTTCTTC
D: TRBD1; size: .; V: TRBV5-6; J: TRBJ2-1; CDR3: CASHRDSYNEQFF; DNA: TGTGCCAGTCACCGGGACAGTTACAATGAGCAGTTCTTC
D: TRBD2; size: few; V: TRBV6-6; J: TRBJ2-7; CDR3: CASSSGQRGYEQYF; DNA: TGTGCCAGCAGTTCCGGACAGCGGGGGTACGAGCAGTACTTC
D: .; size: .; V: TRBV9; J: TRBJ1-1; CDR3: CASSPGSFNTEAFF; DNA: TGTGCCAGCAGCCCGGGGAGTTTTAACACTGAAGCTTTCTTT
D: TRBD1; size: .; V: TRBV9; J: TRBJ1-2; CDR3: CASSVVRDSPMGYTF; DNA: TGTGCCAGCAGCGTAGTCCGGGACAGCCCTATGGGCTACACCTTC
D: TRBD2; size: .; V: TRBV2; J: TRBJ2-1; CDR3: CASIRTSGIKREQFF; DNA: TGTGCCAGCATCCGGACTAGCGGGATTAAAAGGGAGCAGTTCTTC
D: TRBD1; size: .; V: TRBV6-1; J: TRBJ1-1; CDR3: CASSETFDRDTEAFF; DNA: TGTGCCAGCAGTGAGACGTTTGACAGGGACACTGAAGCTTTCTTT
D: TRBD1; size: .; V: TRBV27; J: TRBJ2-5; CDR3: CASSSIRTGEGETQYF; DNA: TGTGCCAGCAGTTCCATAAGGACAGGTGAAGGGGAGACCCAGTACTTC
D: .; size: .; V: TRBV5-1; J: TRBJ1-1; CDR3: CASSLRFLEAAFF; DNA: TGCGCCAGCAGCTTGAGATTTCTCGAGGCAGCTTTCTTT